A selection of T cell receptor beta chains follows, all from one sample in a study of control samples from healthy donors and cancer patients. Sequenced by immunoSEQ multiplex PCR; TCRdb stores in-frame clones only, minus some. The table lists about 120,000 clones, more than 85% of them singletons, with around 1.8% in the top ten. What was sequenced was blood. The receptors come from a man younger than 30 in good health. The CDR3 runs from the conserved cysteine through the conserved F or W. A D gene is named only where the DNA matches it firmly. Rows may omit the clone size; those that give it use once, few, many or a size class.

j_gene: TRBJ1-1
abundance: .
d_gene: .
v_gene: TRBV5-1
CDR3nt: TGCGCCAGCAGCTTTGGTCCCGGGGGAATGAACACTGAAGCTTTCTTT
CDR3aa: CASSFGPGGMNTEAFF

j_gene: TRBJ2-7
abundance: .
d_gene: .
v_gene: TRBV29-1
CDR3nt: TGCAGCACAGTGTCCCAGGCCGTCTCCTACGAGCAGTACTTC
CDR3aa: CSTVSQAVSYEQYF

j_gene: TRBJ1-3
abundance: .
d_gene: .
v_gene: TRBV5-6
CDR3nt: TGTGCCAGCAGCTTGTCCTTCAGCTCTGGAAACACCATATATTTT
CDR3aa: CASSLSFSSGNTIYF

j_gene: TRBJ1-1
abundance: .
d_gene: TRBD1
v_gene: TRBV10-2
CDR3nt: TGCGCCAGCAGTGAGACGGGGACAGGGGGGACAATGAACACTGAAGCTTTCTTT
CDR3aa: CASSETGTGGTMNTEAFF

j_gene: TRBJ2-7
abundance: .
d_gene: .
v_gene: TRBV25-1
CDR3nt: TGTGCCAGCAGTGAAGGGTTCGAGCAGTACTTC
CDR3aa: CASSEGFEQYF

j_gene: TRBJ2-4
abundance: .
d_gene: .
v_gene: TRBV23-1
CDR3nt: TGCGCCAGCAGTCGGAGCATCGGCAAAAACATTCAGTACTTC
CDR3aa: CASSRSIGKNIQYF

j_gene: TRBJ2-3
abundance: .
d_gene: TRBD1
v_gene: TRBV24-1
CDR3nt: TGTGCCACCAGTGATTCGGGACAGGGGAGCACAGATACGCAGTATTTT
CDR3aa: CATSDSGQGSTDTQYF

j_gene: TRBJ1-2
abundance: .
d_gene: .
v_gene: TRBV7-2
CDR3nt: TGTGCCAGCAGTTATAAGACAGGCGCTAACTATGGCTACACCTTC
CDR3aa: CASSYKTGANYGYTF

j_gene: TRBJ1-4
abundance: .
d_gene: .
v_gene: TRBV11-2
CDR3nt: TGTGCCAGCAGCACACGGGGGCTATACCATGAAAAACTGTTTTTT
CDR3aa: CASSTRGLYHEKLFF

j_gene: TRBJ2-3
abundance: few
d_gene: .
v_gene: TRBV20-1
CDR3nt: TGCAGTGCTAGTTCGGGGGGCGGGGGCACAGATACGCAGTATTTT
CDR3aa: CSASSGGGGTDTQYF

j_gene: TRBJ2-5
abundance: .
d_gene: .
v_gene: TRBV5-4
CDR3nt: TGTGCCAGCAGCCTAGAAAGGGCCCAAGAGACCCAGTACTTC
CDR3aa: CASSLERAQETQYF

j_gene: TRBJ1-1
abundance: .
d_gene: .
v_gene: TRBV4-3
CDR3nt: TGCGCCAGCAGCCAAGACGGCCCTTTACAGGGTTCCGCTGAAGCTTTCTTT
CDR3aa: CASSQDGPLQGSAEAFF

j_gene: TRBJ2-1
abundance: .
d_gene: .
v_gene: TRBV6-5
CDR3nt: TGTGCCAGCAGTTACGGTACTAGGGTCCTCGGTGAGCAGTTCTTC
CDR3aa: CASSYGTRVLGEQFF

j_gene: TRBJ2-3
abundance: .
d_gene: .
v_gene: TRBV29-1
CDR3nt: TGCAGCGTTGATAAGCCGGGGACGGATACGCAGTATTTT
CDR3aa: CSVDKPGTDTQYF

j_gene: TRBJ1-4
abundance: once
d_gene: TRBD1
v_gene: TRBV7-2
CDR3nt: TGTGCCAGCAGCCTGGGACAGACAAATGAAAAACTGTTTTTT
CDR3aa: CASSLGQTNEKLFF

j_gene: TRBJ2-7
abundance: .
d_gene: TRBD2
v_gene: TRBV7-2
CDR3nt: TGTGCCAGCAGCTTAGGCCCCAATATAGCGGGAGCCTTCTACGAGCAGTACTTC
CDR3aa: CASSLGPNIAGAFYEQYF

j_gene: TRBJ2-6
abundance: .
d_gene: .
v_gene: TRBV7-5
CDR3nt: TGTGCCAGAAGCTTAAAAAGACTAGCGGGAGCTTGGGGGGCCAACGTCCTGACTTTC
CDR3aa: CARSLKRLAGAWGANVLTF

j_gene: TRBJ2-1
abundance: .
d_gene: .
v_gene: TRBV18
CDR3nt: TGTGCCAGCTCACGAGATAGCGGCTATATGGGTGAGCAGTTCTTC
CDR3aa: CASSRDSGYMGEQFF

j_gene: TRBJ1-2
abundance: .
d_gene: .
v_gene: TRBV29-1
CDR3nt: TGCAGCGCCTACACTGCTGGCTACACCTTC
CDR3aa: CSAYTAGYTF

j_gene: TRBJ1-1
abundance: few
d_gene: .
v_gene: TRBV28
CDR3nt: TGTGCCAGCAGACGAACGGGACAGAACACTGAAGCTTTCTTT
CDR3aa: CASRRTGQNTEAFF

j_gene: TRBJ2-6
abundance: .
d_gene: .
v_gene: TRBV5-1
CDR3nt: TGCGCCAGCAGCGAGAGATTCCCACAGGGTTCTGGGGCCAACGTCCTGACTTTC
CDR3aa: CASSERFPQGSGANVLTF

j_gene: TRBJ2-1
abundance: .
d_gene: .
v_gene: TRBV5-1
CDR3nt: TGCGCCAGCAGCTATGGTGTAGGGAGCGGCTACAATGAGCAGTTCTTC
CDR3aa: CASSYGVGSGYNEQFF

j_gene: TRBJ1-1
abundance: .
d_gene: .
v_gene: TRBV27
CDR3nt: TGTGCCAGCAGTTTATTGGGGGCTGGGGCTGAAGCTTTCTTT
CDR3aa: CASSLLGAGAEAFF

j_gene: TRBJ2-7
abundance: .
d_gene: .
v_gene: TRBV4-3
CDR3nt: TGCGCCAGCAGCCAAGGATACAGGAGTACCTACGAGCAGTACTTC
CDR3aa: CASSQGYRSTYEQYF

j_gene: TRBJ2-2
abundance: .
d_gene: .
v_gene: TRBV7-9
CDR3nt: TGTGCCAGCAGCTTAGTGGGGATAACCAACACCGGGGAGCTGTTTTTT
CDR3aa: CASSLVGITNTGELFF

j_gene: TRBJ2-1
abundance: .
d_gene: .
v_gene: TRBV15
CDR3nt: TGTGCCACCAGCAGAGATTTTGGGGGGAGCTCCTACAATGAGCAGTTCTTC
CDR3aa: CATSRDFGGSSYNEQFF

j_gene: TRBJ1-2
abundance: .
d_gene: .
v_gene: TRBV28
CDR3nt: TGTGCCAGCAGTTCATCTCAGGGTGGCTACACCTTC
CDR3aa: CASSSSQGGYTF

j_gene: TRBJ1-5
abundance: once
d_gene: .
v_gene: TRBV6-5
CDR3nt: TGTGCCAGCCACTTGGGGAGCAATCAGCCCCAGCATTTT
CDR3aa: CASHLGSNQPQHF

j_gene: TRBJ2-3
abundance: .
d_gene: .
v_gene: TRBV5-1
CDR3nt: TGCGCCAGCAGCCGGGCCTCTAGCACAGATACGCAGTATTTT
CDR3aa: CASSRASSTDTQYF

j_gene: TRBJ2-7
abundance: few
d_gene: .
v_gene: TRBV7-6
CDR3nt: TGTGCCAGCAGCCCTCAATCAAGCTCCTACGAGCAGTACTTC
CDR3aa: CASSPQSSSYEQYF

j_gene: TRBJ2-5
abundance: .
d_gene: TRBD2
v_gene: TRBV7-7
CDR3nt: TGTGCTAGCAGCCAGGGACTAGCGGGAGGGCCTGGAGAGACCCAGTACTTC
CDR3aa: CASSQGLAGGPGETQYF

j_gene: TRBJ2-7
abundance: .
d_gene: .
v_gene: TRBV25-1
CDR3nt: TGTGCCAGCAGTTTAGTACAGGGAAACGAGCAGTACTTC
CDR3aa: CASSLVQGNEQYF

j_gene: TRBJ1-1
abundance: .
d_gene: .
v_gene: TRBV7-9
CDR3nt: TGTGCCAGCAGCTTAGGTCGGGGGAACACTGAAGCTTTCTTT
CDR3aa: CASSLGRGNTEAFF

j_gene: TRBJ2-1
abundance: .
d_gene: TRBD1
v_gene: TRBV5-1
CDR3nt: TGCGCCAGCAGCTTTAACGAGGGACAGGCGTACAATGAGCAGTTCTTC
CDR3aa: CASSFNEGQAYNEQFF

j_gene: TRBJ1-1
abundance: .
d_gene: .
v_gene: TRBV2
CDR3nt: TGTGCCAGCAGGGCGGACAGGAACACTGAAGCTTTCTTT
CDR3aa: CASRADRNTEAFF

j_gene: TRBJ2-3
abundance: .
d_gene: TRBD2
v_gene: TRBV25-1
CDR3nt: TGTGCCAGCAGTGAAAGTGGGAGGGTAACAACAGATACGCAGTATTTT
CDR3aa: CASSESGRVTTDTQYF

j_gene: TRBJ2-5
abundance: once
d_gene: TRBD2
v_gene: TRBV4-1
CDR3nt: TGCGCCAGCAGCCAAGCCACTAGCGGAGGAGAGACCCAGTACTTC
CDR3aa: CASSQATSGGETQYF

j_gene: TRBJ2-1
abundance: .
d_gene: TRBD1
v_gene: TRBV24-1
CDR3nt: TGTGCCACCAGTGACAGAAGGACAGGAAAGCAGTTCTTC
CDR3aa: CATSDRRTGKQFF

j_gene: TRBJ1-1
abundance: .
d_gene: .
v_gene: TRBV7-3
CDR3nt: TGTGCCAGCAGCTTAACTGTAGCGGGAGAAGCTTTCTTT
CDR3aa: CASSLTVAGEAFF

j_gene: TRBJ2-1
abundance: .
d_gene: .
v_gene: TRBV3-1/TRBV3-2
CDR3nt: TGTGCCAGCAGCCAAGGGGGCGGGACGAATGAGCAGTTCTTC
CDR3aa: CASSQGGGTNEQFF

j_gene: TRBJ2-6
abundance: .
d_gene: .
v_gene: TRBV15
CDR3nt: TGTGCCACCAGCAGAGATCGGGTCTCTGGGGCCAACGTCCTGACTTTC
CDR3aa: CATSRDRVSGANVLTF

j_gene: TRBJ1-4
abundance: .
d_gene: .
v_gene: TRBV19
CDR3nt: TGTGCCAGTAGGCGGGGGACTAATGAAAAACTGTTTTTT
CDR3aa: CASRRGTNEKLFF

j_gene: TRBJ1-4
abundance: .
d_gene: .
v_gene: TRBV28
CDR3nt: TGTGCCAGCAGTTTAATCGCCGAGAAACTGTTTTTT
CDR3aa: CASSLIAEKLFF

j_gene: TRBJ1-4
abundance: .
d_gene: .
v_gene: TRBV6-5
CDR3nt: TGTGCCAGCAGCCAATTCCGACTCAGGGGCGAAAAACTGTTTTTT
CDR3aa: CASSQFRLRGEKLFF

j_gene: TRBJ2-5
abundance: few
d_gene: TRBD2
v_gene: TRBV5-4
CDR3nt: TGTGCCAGCAGCCCGGGACTAGCCCAAGAGACCCAGTACTTC
CDR3aa: CASSPGLAQETQYF

j_gene: TRBJ2-2
abundance: once
d_gene: .
v_gene: TRBV25-1
CDR3nt: TGTGCCAGCAGTGAATCCCAGGACACCGGGGAGCTGTTTTTT
CDR3aa: CASSESQDTGELFF

j_gene: TRBJ1-2
abundance: .
d_gene: .
v_gene: TRBV6-5
CDR3nt: TGTGCCAGCAGTTACGAAGGGGTTTCGATGTATGGCTACACCTTC
CDR3aa: CASSYEGVSMYGYTF

j_gene: TRBJ1-6
abundance: few
d_gene: .
v_gene: TRBV30
CDR3nt: TGTGCCTGGCAGCAGGGTTATAATTCACCCCTCCACTTT
CDR3aa: CAWQQGYNSPLHF

j_gene: TRBJ1-4
abundance: .
d_gene: .
v_gene: TRBV2
CDR3nt: TGTGCCAGCAAAGTCCAGTGGGGGGCGACTAATGAAAAACTGTTTTTT
CDR3aa: CASKVQWGATNEKLFF

j_gene: TRBJ2-1
abundance: .
d_gene: TRBD2
v_gene: TRBV5-1
CDR3nt: TGCGCCAGCAGCTCTCTAGGGACTAGCGGGAGCCCGGGGTTCTTC
CDR3aa: CASSSLGTSGSPGFF

j_gene: TRBJ1-4
abundance: .
d_gene: .
v_gene: TRBV14
CDR3nt: TGTGCCAGCAGCCAAAGGCCTCCCTTGGGTGAAAAACTGTTTTTT
CDR3aa: CASSQRPPLGEKLFF

j_gene: TRBJ1-1
abundance: few
d_gene: .
v_gene: TRBV5-6
CDR3nt: TGTGCCAGCAGCTCGCGGGACACCCAAGGAGCTTTCTTT
CDR3aa: CASSSRDTQGAFF

j_gene: TRBJ2-5
abundance: .
d_gene: .
v_gene: TRBV28
CDR3nt: TGTGCCAGTCGTACACCGGGAGAGACCCAGTACTTC
CDR3aa: CASRTPGETQYF

j_gene: TRBJ2-1
abundance: once
d_gene: TRBD1
v_gene: TRBV27
CDR3nt: TGTGCCAGCAGTTTCGCTATACAGGGGAAGGGACCCTACAATGAGCAGTTCTTC
CDR3aa: CASSFAIQGKGPYNEQFF

j_gene: TRBJ2-1
abundance: .
d_gene: .
v_gene: TRBV7-6
CDR3nt: TGTGCCAGCAGCTTAGGAGGAGAAACCTACAATGAGCAGTTCTTC
CDR3aa: CASSLGGETYNEQFF